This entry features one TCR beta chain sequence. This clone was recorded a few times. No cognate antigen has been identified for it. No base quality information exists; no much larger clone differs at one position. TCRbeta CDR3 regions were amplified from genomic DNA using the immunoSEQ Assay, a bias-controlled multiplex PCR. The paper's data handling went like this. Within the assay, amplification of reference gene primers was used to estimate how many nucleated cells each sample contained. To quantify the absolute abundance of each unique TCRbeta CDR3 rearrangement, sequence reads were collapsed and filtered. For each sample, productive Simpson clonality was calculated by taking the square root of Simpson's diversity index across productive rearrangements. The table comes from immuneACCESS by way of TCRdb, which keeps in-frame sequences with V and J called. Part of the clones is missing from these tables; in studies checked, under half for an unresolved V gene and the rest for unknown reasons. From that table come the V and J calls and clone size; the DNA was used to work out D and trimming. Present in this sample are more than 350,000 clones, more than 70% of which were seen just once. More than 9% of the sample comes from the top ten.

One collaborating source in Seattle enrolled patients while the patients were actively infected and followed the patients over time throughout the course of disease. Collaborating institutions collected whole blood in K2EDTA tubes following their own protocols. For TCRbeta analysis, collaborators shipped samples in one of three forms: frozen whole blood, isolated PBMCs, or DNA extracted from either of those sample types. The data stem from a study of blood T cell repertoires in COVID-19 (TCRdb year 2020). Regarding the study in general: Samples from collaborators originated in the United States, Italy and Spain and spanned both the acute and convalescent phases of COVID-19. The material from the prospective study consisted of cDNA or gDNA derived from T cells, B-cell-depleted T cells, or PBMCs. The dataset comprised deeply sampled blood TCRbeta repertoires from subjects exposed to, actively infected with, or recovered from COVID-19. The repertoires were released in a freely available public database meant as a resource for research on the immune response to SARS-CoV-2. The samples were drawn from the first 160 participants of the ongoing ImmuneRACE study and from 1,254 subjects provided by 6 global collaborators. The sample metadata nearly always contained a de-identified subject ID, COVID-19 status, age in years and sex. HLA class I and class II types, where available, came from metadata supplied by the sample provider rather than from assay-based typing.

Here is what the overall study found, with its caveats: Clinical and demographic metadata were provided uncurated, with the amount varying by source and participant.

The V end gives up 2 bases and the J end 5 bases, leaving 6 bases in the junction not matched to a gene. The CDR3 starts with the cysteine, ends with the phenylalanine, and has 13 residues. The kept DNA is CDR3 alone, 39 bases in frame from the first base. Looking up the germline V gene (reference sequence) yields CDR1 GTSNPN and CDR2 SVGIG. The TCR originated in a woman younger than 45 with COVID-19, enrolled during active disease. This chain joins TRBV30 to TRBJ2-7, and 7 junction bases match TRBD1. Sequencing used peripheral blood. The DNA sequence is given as TGTGCCTGGAGTCAATACAGGGGACACGAGCAGTACTTC. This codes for CAWSQYRGHEQYF. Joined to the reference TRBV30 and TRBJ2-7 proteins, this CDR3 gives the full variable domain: SQTIHQWPATLVQPVGSPLSLECTVEGTSNPNLYWYRQAAGRGLQLLFYSVGIGQISSEVPQNLSASRPQDRQFILSSKKLLLSDSGFYLCAWSQYRGHEQYFGPGTRLTVT.